This TCR beta chain was observed in a study of blood T cells in healthy people across ages. Study outcomes and limitations: Those diversity estimates obtained from one million T cells were thought to be underestimates.

V lost 4 bases, J lost 0 bases, and 10 bases lay in between. From germline, CDR1 is MGHRA and CDR2 YSYEKL. The CDR3 length is 15 residues. This clonotype has a handful of counts. Its antigen is unidentified. Investigators took 9.5 to 10 milliliters of peripheral blood from every donor. Per-sample PBMC isolation yielded at least 6.5 million cells. Sample-barcoded 5' priming and a J-beta primer mix drove a second PCR of roughly 6 to 12 cycles. Every cDNA was tagged by a template-switch adaptor with 12 random nucleotides. TCRdb processed the 5' RACE reads anew with MiXCR; each CDR3 protein has one entry. The sample records more than 650,000 distinct CDR3 sequences, about 55% being singletons.

The rearrangement joins TRBV4-1 to TRBJ2-1; D is perhaps TRBD2 (6 bases). This TCR was recovered from a man older than 75 in good health. The sample was blood. The CDR3 nucleotides read TGCGCCAGCAGCCTCGGGAGCGCCTCCTACAATGAGCAGTTCTTC. Translated: CASSLGSASYNEQFF.